The next 22 T cell receptor beta chains were all read from a single sample in a study of vaccination effects on CD4 cells after COVID-19. Only in-frame clones appear in the TCRdb table, and some are missing; sequencing was by immunoSEQ multiplex PCR. The data contain 35,000 to 45,000 clones, about 78% of them singletons. Sequencing in the ViraFEST assay came after antigen-specific CD4+ T cells had been expanded with viral peptide pools, which were used to stimulate PBMC. Following an approximately 10-day culture, CD4+ T cells were purified. SARS-CoV-2 infection was confirmed by PCR in the person between March and December 2020. Which antigens these TCRs recognize remains unknown. Sequenced here: CD4+ T cells from PBMCs cultured with HCoV-NL63 spike peptides, sampled before COVID-19 vaccination. All receptors derive from a human donor who had a prior SARS-CoV-2 infection.

This clone was seen only once. The V call is TRBV6-5, the J call TRBJ2-2; D remains unclear. Germline values: CDR1 MNHEY, CDR2 SVGAGI. This CDR3 comprises 14 residues. V was cut by 6 bases and J by 0 bases, with 8 bases left in between. CDR3: CASRTQPNTGELFF. CDR3 nucleotide sequence: TGTGCCAGCAGGACACAGCCGAACACCGGGGAGCTGTTTTTT.

This sequence joins TRBV4-3 and TRBJ2-3; D unresolved. The CDR3 has 13 amino acids. Deletions cut 0 bases from V and 2 bases from J, with 3 bases between. CDR1 and CDR2 (germline): LGHNA, YSLEER. The CDR3 bases are TGCGCCAGCAGCCAAGATATCACAGATACGCAGTATTTT. The encoded protein is CASSQDITDTQYF.

The rearrangement links TRBV7-2 to TRBJ1-1; D is uncertain. Trimming shortened V by 4 bases and J by 10 bases, and 16 bases separated the two germline ends. The germline CDR1 and CDR2 sequences are SGHTA and FQGNSA. The CDR3 is 13 residues long. In DNA, the CDR3 is TGTGCCAGCAGCTACAGAGCAAGGTCAGCAGCTTTCTTT. It is translated as CASSYRARSAAFF.

Written as DNA, the CDR3 is TGTGCCGTCCGGGACTACAACTACGAGCAGTACTTC. It yields the protein CAVRDYNYEQYF. The chain links TRBV10-3 to TRBJ2-7; TRBD2 matches at 7 bases. Germline trimming cut 11 bases from V and 3 bases from J; bases unmatched to any gene: 7. This CDR3 has 12 amino acids. Germline V lookup: CDR1 ENHRY, CDR2 SYGVKD.

For the CDR3, the DNA is TGCGCCAGCAGCCAAGATCTGCGGCTGTATGGCTACACCTTC. Protein: CASSQDLRLYGYTF. The chain recombines TRBV4-3 with TRBJ1-2; D uncertain. The CDR3 has 14 residues. Trimming removed 0 bases from V and 5 bases from J, with 10 bases in between. Germline values: CDR1 LGHNA, CDR2 YSLEER.

The chain links TRBV11-3 to TRBJ1-1; D is ambiguous. Deletions cut 4 bases from V and 5 bases from J, with 14 bases between. Germline-derived CDR1 and CDR2 are SGHNT and YENEEA. This CDR3 contains 14 residues. CDR3 in amino acids: CASSSSTPGTEAFF. The CDR3 DNA is TGTGCCAGCAGCTCCTCGACGCCTGGGACTGAAGCTTTCTTT.

The CDR3: CASSLIRPSSGTEAFF. CDR3 DNA: TGTGCCAGCTCCCTTATACGGCCCTCCTCAGGGACTGAAGCTTTCTTT. This sequence joins TRBV18 and TRBJ1-1; maybe TRBD1 (5 bases). In germline, CDR1 is KGHSH, CDR2 LQKENI. Trimming cost V 6 bases and J 5 bases, with 22 bases left between them. The CDR3 covers 16 residues.

This chain joins TRBV24-1 and TRBJ1-6; D gene unclear. Per the germline V gene, CDR1 is KGHDR and CDR2 is SFDVKD. This CDR3 has 21 amino acids. V lost 0 bases and J lost 4, with 24 bases in between. In DNA, the CDR3 is TGTGCCACCAGTGATTTGCAAAGATTCCCCAGCGTACCTATGTATAATTCACCCCTCCACTTT. Translating it yields CATSDLQRFPSVPMYNSPLHF.

The chain links TRBV7-6 to TRBJ2-7; 9 bases are a match to TRBD1. Looked up from germline, CDR1 is SGHVS and CDR2 is FNYEAQ. The CDR3 loop spans 17 amino acids. J gave up 4 bases and V 3 bases, and 13 bases lay outside the gene matches. The CDR3 DNA is TGTGCCAGCAGCTTGGCGGGCTCCGGGACAGGGAAGTACGAGCAGTACTTC. Translating it yields CASSLAGSGTGKYEQYF.

CDR3 sequence: CASSAIAGVGTDTQYF. CDR3 bases: TGTGCCAGCAGCGCCATAGCGGGAGTGGGCACAGATACGCAGTATTTT. The J gene is TRBJ2-3, the V gene TRBV7-9; TRBD2 matches at 9 bases. CDR1 is SEHNR, CDR2 FQNEAQ, per germline (reference sequence). The V segment lost 5 bases and the J segment 1 base; nucleotides outside the gene matches: 7. CDR3 length: 16 residues.

The CDR3 region has the DNA TGTGCCAGCAGCAACTCTCGTAGCGGGGAGCACTACAATGAGCAGTTCTTC. Translating it yields CASSNSRSGEHYNEQFF. The chain links TRBV9 to TRBJ2-1, with 8 bases lining up with TRBD2. The CDR3 is 17 amino acids. V was clipped by 4 bases and J by 3 bases; unmatched bases: 12. Germline CDR1 SGDLS, CDR2 YYNGEE.

The chain joins TRBV10-3 to TRBJ1-1; D is possibly TRBD1 (5 bases). The V end lost 2 bases, the J end lost 1 base, and 11 bases lay between the germline ends. The CDR3 spans 15 residues. Germline CDR1 and CDR2: ENHRY and SYGVKD. DNA of the CDR3: TGTGCCATCAGTGAGACACAGACAGAGAACACTGAAGCTTTCTTT. Residues: CAISETQTENTEAFF.

The rearrangement uses TRBV20-1 and TRBJ1-1; D unresolved. Trimming removed 3 bases at V and 4 bases at J, with 6 bases between. The CDR3 sequence is 11 residues long. Per the germline V gene, CDR1 is DFQATT and CDR2 is SNEGSKA (reference sequence). CDR3: CSASYLTEAFF. DNA of the CDR3: TGCAGTGCTAGTTATCTCACTGAAGCTTTCTTT.

V and J are TRBV5-1 and TRBJ1-1; 9 bases line up with TRBD1. The CDR3 sequence is 17 residues long. J lost 5 bases, V lost 1 base, and 12 bases had no gene match. The V gene's germline CDR1 is SGHRS and CDR2 YFSETQ. The chain's CDR3 is CASSLIIGTGSLTEAFF. DNA for the CDR3: TGCGCCAGCAGCTTGATAATAGGGACAGGGTCTTTAACTGAAGCTTTCTTT.

The rearrangement joins TRBV7-9 to TRBJ1-1, with D maybe TRBD1 (5 bases). Germline CDR1 SEHNR, CDR2 FQNEAQ (reference sequence). CDR3 length: 13 amino acids. V lost 2 bases and J lost 8, with 12 bases in between. The DNA for the CDR3 is TGTGCCAGCAGCTTATTTATCGAGGGGGAAGCTTTCTTT. Translating it yields CASSLFIEGEAFF. The complete variable domain, with remaining parts taken from reference TRBV7-9 and TRBJ1-1, reads DTGVSQNPRHKITKRGQNVTFRCDPISEHNRLYWYRQTLGQGPEFLTYFQNEAQLEKSRLLSDRFSAERPKGSFSTLEIQRTEQGDSAMYLCASSLFIEGEAFFGQGTRLTVV.

J is TRBJ2-5 and V is TRBV7-6; 10 bases map to TRBD2. The CDR3 is 16 amino acids. The germline V gene has CDR1 SGHVS and CDR2 FNYEAQ. The junction had 8 bases not matched to a gene; V was cut back by 5 bases and J by 2 bases. DNA for the CDR3: TGTGCCAGCAGCGTCGGGACTAGCGTGAAACAAGAGACCCAGTACTTC. Its translation: CASSVGTSVKQETQYF.

The chain couples TRBV5-1 to TRBJ1-4, with TRBD1 matching over 10 bases. The CDR3 totals 15 residues. Looked up from germline, CDR1 is SGHRS and CDR2 is YFSETQ. V lost 0 bases and J lost 6; bases outside the gene matches: 2. Here the CDR3 reads CASSLEGQGHEKLFF. The CDR3 DNA reads as TGCGCCAGCAGCTTGGAGGGACAGGGGCATGAAAAACTGTTTTTT.

The chain combines TRBV6-5 with TRBJ1-1; D call uncertain. In germline, CDR1 is MNHEY, CDR2 SVGAGI. The V end was cut by 7 bases, the J end by 1 base, with 16 bases between. CDR3 length: 15 amino acids. CDR3 region: CASTRGRFENTEAFF. As DNA, the CDR3 is TGTGCCAGCACCCGCGGGAGGTTTGAGAACACTGAAGCTTTCTTT.

The V call is TRBV18, the J call TRBJ1-1; D is undetermined. Germline CDR1 is KGHSH and CDR2 is LQKENI. Trimming shortened V by 4 bases and J by 1 base, and 7 bases separated the two germline ends. The CDR3 covers 13 residues. The CDR3 nucleotides are TGTGCCAGCTCACTACACAAGAACACTGAAGCTTTCTTT. Amino acid sequence: CASSLHKNTEAFF.

A single count supports this clone. The chain recombines TRBV19 with TRBJ2-1; D is unresolved. Germline CDR1 reads LNHDA; CDR2 reads SQIVND (reference sequence). Deletions cut 6 bases from V and 5 bases from J, with 20 bases between. The CDR3 has 16 amino acids. CDR3 amino acids: CASRGGSSLFDNEQFF. CDR3 nucleotide sequence: TGTGCCAGTAGGGGCGGTAGCTCGCTTTTCGACAATGAGCAGTTCTTC.

The rearrangement links TRBV5-1 to TRBJ1-2; no reliable D call. In germline, CDR1 is SGHRS, CDR2 YFSETQ. The length of the CDR3 is 15 residues. Deletions cut 4 bases from V and 0 bases from J, with 13 bases between. The CDR3 sequence is CASSPDPLANYGYTF. The CDR3 DNA is TGCGCCAGCAGCCCCGACCCTTTAGCTAACTATGGCTACACCTTC.

The chain joins TRBV7-3 to TRBJ2-1; 11 bases line up with TRBD2. The V gene end was trimmed by 5 bases and the J gene end by 8 bases; junction bases not matched to a gene: 11. This CDR3 is 16 amino acids long. Germline assignment: CDR1 SGHTA and CDR2 FQGTGA. The CDR3 DNA follows: TGTGCCAGCAGCCCTGATAGCGGGAGGGCCCTGTATGAGCAGTTCTTC. It encodes CASSPDSGRALYEQFF.